Following are 14 T cell receptor beta chains from one sample sequenced in a study of blood T cell repertoires in COVID-19. Only in-frame clones appear in the TCRdb table, and some are missing; sequencing was by immunoSEQ multiplex PCR. The table includes fewer than 300,000 clones, 75% to 90% detected once. Material: peripheral blood. These receptor sequences come from a man between 25 and 39 years old with acute or convalescent COVID-19.

This clone occurred once. The CDR3 reads CASSPGSGEQYF. CDR3 nucleotides: TGCGCCAGCAGCCCAGGGTCAGGGGAGCAGTACTTC. The chain is built from TRBV4-1 and TRBJ2-7; a weak D match, TRBD1 (5 bases). V lost 4 bases to trimming and J lost 7 bases, with 11 bases between them. CDR3 length: 12 residues. Germline V gene data show CDR1 as MGHRA and CDR2 as YSYEKL.

This chain uses TRBV5-6 with TRBJ1-5; 9 bases match TRBD1. V was pared by 4 bases and J by 5 bases, with 7 bases of the junction left unmatched. This CDR3 comprises 15 residues. Per the germline V gene, CDR1 is SGHDT and CDR2 is YYEEEE. CDR3 in amino acids: CASSPGTGSYQPQHF. The CDR3 DNA reads as TGTGCCAGCAGCCCCGGGACAGGGAGTTATCAGCCCCAGCATTTT. Full variable domain (remainder filled in from reference TRBV5-6 and TRBJ1-5): DAGVTQSPTHLIKTRGQQVTLRCSPKSGHDTVSWYQQALGQGPQFIFQYYEEEERQRGNFPDRFSGHQFPNYSSELNVNALLLGDSALYLCASSPGTGSYQPQHFGDGTRLSIL.

The chain carries TRBV14 and TRBJ2-7; TRBD2 agrees at 10 bases. The CDR3 totals 15 residues. Losses at the gene ends were 0 bases for V and 2 bases for J; bases not matched to a gene: 1. Germline CDR1 SGHDN, CDR2 FVKESK. The DNA of the CDR3 is TGTGCCAGCAGCCAAGAAAGCGGGGGGGCCTACGAGCAGTACTTC. Amino acid sequence: CASSQESGGAYEQYF.

The count of this clone is one. The rearrangement links TRBV19 to TRBJ2-7; maybe TRBD2 (6 bases). Germline CDR1 and CDR2: LNHDA and SQIVND (reference sequence). There are 14 residues in the CDR3. With 4 bases removed from V and 0 bases from J, the gap between germline ends came to 10 bases. This chain's CDR3 is CASSNYGSSYEQYF. As DNA, the CDR3 is TGTGCCAGTAGTAACTACGGGAGCTCCTACGAGCAGTACTTC.

The table lists this clone with a few counts. The J gene is TRBJ1-1, the V gene TRBV28; 7 bases agree with TRBD1. Germline V gene lookup returns CDR1 MDHEN and CDR2 SYDVKM. CDR3 length: 14 amino acids. The junction had 3 bases not matched to a gene; V was cut back by 4 bases and J by 1 base. The CDR3 sequence is CASSWGQWNTEAFF. DNA of the CDR3: TGTGCCAGCAGTTGGGGACAGTGGAACACTGAAGCTTTCTTT.

J is TRBJ2-3 and V is TRBV7-8; TRBD2 is a possible D gene (7 bases). The V gene's germline CDR1 is SGHVS and CDR2 FQNEAQ. The CDR3 consists of 16 residues. V was shortened by 1 base and J by 1 base, with 12 bases between the two germline ends. The CDR3 bases are TGTGCCAGCAGCTTAGGTCGGGGGGCGGGCACAGATACGCAGTATTTT. It translates to CASSLGRGAGTDTQYF.

The V gene is TRBV6-5, the J gene TRBJ1-4, with 8 bases matching TRBD1. This CDR3 region has 14 residues. The V gene's germline CDR1 is MNHEY and CDR2 SVGAGI. After removal of 7 bases from V and 6 bases from J, the junction contained 7 bases not matched to a gene. The CDR3 DNA follows: TGTGCCAGCACAGACAGGGGAAGGGATGAAAAACTGTTTTTT. Encoded protein: CASTDRGRDEKLFF.

This chain uses TRBV7-9 with TRBJ1-2; D call uncertain. The V gene's germline CDR1 is SEHNR and CDR2 FQNEAQ (reference sequence). Trimming cost V 0 bases and J 4 bases, with 12 bases left between them. The CDR3 covers 15 residues. CDR3 nucleotide sequence: TGTGCCAGCAGCTTAGCGCTGGGGAGCGCCTATGGCTACACCTTC. As protein: CASSLALGSAYGYTF.

The chain is built from TRBV28 and TRBJ1-5, with 8 positions matching TRBD1. Unmatched junction bases numbered 19, after V lost 5 bases and J lost 4 bases. The CDR3 covers 19 residues. Germline CDR1 is MDHEN and CDR2 is SYDVKM. The CDR3 nucleotides read TGTGCCAGCAGTCTCCTGGCTGGGACAGGAATGGCGAATAATCAGCCCCAGCATTTT. Translating it yields CASSLLAGTGMANNQPQHF.

The chain recombines TRBV20-1 with TRBJ2-7; tentatively, D is TRBD2 (6 bases). The V and J ends lost 3 bases and 2 bases respectively, with 8 bases between them. CDR3 size: 12 residues. From germline, CDR1 is DFQATT and CDR2 SNEGSKA (reference sequence). CDR3: CSASSGPYEQYF. As DNA, the CDR3 is TGCAGTGCTAGTAGCGGCCCCTACGAGCAGTACTTC.

V is TRBV20-1 and J is TRBJ2-7; 7 positions agree with TRBD2. Germline V lookup: CDR1 DFQATT, CDR2 SNEGSKA (reference sequence). The V gene end was trimmed by 6 bases and the J gene end by 6 bases; junction bases not matched to a gene: 5. The CDR3 runs 11 residues. The CDR3 loop reads CSARERAEQYF. The CDR3 nucleotides are TGCAGTGCGCGGGAGAGGGCCGAGCAGTACTTC.

The rearrangement uses TRBV9 and TRBJ1-6; 7 bases agree with TRBD1. V trimming: 4 bases; J trimming: 13 bases; junction bases outside the gene matches: 14. The CDR3 covers 15 residues. Germline CDR1 SGDLS, CDR2 YYNGEE. CDR3 coding DNA: TGTGCCAGCAGCCCCGATGAAGGGGGCTTGATTCCCCTCCACTTT. Residues: CASSPDEGGLIPLHF. The variable domain in full, completed from reference TRBV9 and TRBJ1-6, reads DSGVTQTPKHLITATGQRVTLRCSPRSGDLSVYWYQQSLDQGLQFLIQYYNGEERAKGNILERFSAQQFPDLHSELNLSSLELGDSALYFCASSPDEGGLIPLHFGNGTRLTVT.

This chain connects TRBV3-1 (or the pseudogene TRBV3-2) to TRBJ2-3; no clear D. This CDR3 spans 14 amino acids. Trimming removed 1 base at V and 6 bases at J, with 11 bases between. Germline CDR1 reads LGHDT; CDR2 reads YNNKEL (reference sequence). CDR3: CASSQGASQDTQYF. Written as DNA, the CDR3 is TGTGCCAGCAGCCAAGGGGCCAGCCAGGATACGCAGTATTTT.

The genes are TRBV7-3 and TRBJ1-3, with D tentatively TRBD1 (6 bases). Germline loops: CDR1 SGHTA, CDR2 FQGTGA. Deletions cut 5 bases from V and 1 base from J, with 12 bases between. This CDR3 is built from 15 residues. This CDR3 reads CASSPGRGSGNTIYF. The CDR3 DNA reads as TGTGCCAGCAGCCCGGGGAGGGGGTCTGGAAACACCATATATTTT.